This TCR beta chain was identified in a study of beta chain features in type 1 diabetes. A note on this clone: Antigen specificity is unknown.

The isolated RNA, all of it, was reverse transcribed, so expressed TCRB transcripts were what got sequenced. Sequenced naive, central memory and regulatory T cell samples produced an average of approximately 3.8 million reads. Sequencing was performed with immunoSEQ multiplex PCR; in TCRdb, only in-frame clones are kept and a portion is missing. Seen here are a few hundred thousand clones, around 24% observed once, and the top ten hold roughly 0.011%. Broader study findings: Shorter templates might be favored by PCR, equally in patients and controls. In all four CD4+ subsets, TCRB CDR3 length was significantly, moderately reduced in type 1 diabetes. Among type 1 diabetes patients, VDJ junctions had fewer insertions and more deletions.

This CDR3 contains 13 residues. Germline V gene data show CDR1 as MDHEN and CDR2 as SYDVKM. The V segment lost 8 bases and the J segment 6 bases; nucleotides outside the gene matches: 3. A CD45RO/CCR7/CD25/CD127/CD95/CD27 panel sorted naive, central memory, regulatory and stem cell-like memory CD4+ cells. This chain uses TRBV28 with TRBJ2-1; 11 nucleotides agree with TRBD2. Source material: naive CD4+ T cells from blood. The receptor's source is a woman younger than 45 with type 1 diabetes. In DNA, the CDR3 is TGTGCCAGCTTCCTAGCGGGAGGCAATGAGCAGTTCTTC. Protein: CASFLAGGNEQFF.